This paragraph reports one TCR beta chain. Its target is not known. Repertoires were generated with immunoSEQ multiplex PCR, while TCRdb's copy carries only in-frame clones and drops some. The table shows under 5,500 clones, with around 90% occurring only once. The CDR3 spans 14 residues. Germline V gene lookup returns CDR1 SEHNR and CDR2 FQNEAQ (reference sequence). V trimming: 5 bases; J trimming: 6 bases; junction bases outside the gene matches: 10. Histologic diagnosis was independently verified by two lung pathologists. Macro-dissection enriched premalignant or tumor cells before nucleic acid extraction. These data come from a study of immune evolution from preneoplasia to lung adenocarcinoma. Study information: HLA loss of heterozygosity: about 7% AIS, about 15% MIA, about 32% ADC, none AAH. Study conclusions and caveats: Clonality was highest in normal lung, lower in later-stage lesions apparently.

The clonotype originates from a person between 50 and 60 years old with lung adenocarcinoma. The chain is built from TRBV7-9 and TRBJ2-7; 7 positions match TRBD2. Sequencing was done on a sample of FFPE invasive lung adenocarcinoma tissue. The CDR3 is CASSRWAGEGEQYF. CDR3 nucleotides: TGTGCCAGCAGCCGCTGGGCGGGGGAGGGCGAGCAGTACTTC.